This is a list of T cell receptor beta chains from one sample in a study of cytomegalovirus exposure and HLA in healthy donors. The repertoire was sequenced with immunoSEQ multiplex PCR; TCRdb's copy has only in-frame clones and lacks some. Its clone listing holds 50,000 to 75,000 clones. Input material: PBMCs. These receptors were obtained from a woman between 18 and 29 years old in good health and CMV-seronegative. Both conserved end residues are trimmed from each CDR3.

>TRBJ2-7|TRBV2|10
ASRGQQYEQY
>TRBJ2-7|TRBV15|12
ATSRGPGLYEQY
>TRBJ1-1|TRBV6-5|14
ASSYSGPSVNTEAF
>TRBJ1-2|TRBV11-2|11
ASGQGENYGYT
>TRBJ2-7|TRBV5-1|13
ASSLAGGSSYEQY
>TRBJ2-1|TRBV5-6|9
ASSLSGEQF
>TRBJ2-7|TRBV5-6|12
ASRASGGAYEQY
>TRBJ1-2|TRBV5-1|12
ASSRTGTDYGYT
>TRBJ2-5|TRBV19|12
ASSIVRGQETQY
>TRBJ1-1|TRBV7-2|12
ASSKGGGFTEAF